A selection of T cell receptor beta chains follows, all from one sample in a study of T cells in Graves' hyperthyroidism and ophthalmopathy. One entry per CDR3 protein results from TCRdb running MiXCR on the multiplex PCR reads. The table lists fewer than 550,000 distinct CDR3 sequences, around 22% of them singletons. The sequenced sample consisted of blood. These receptors all stem from a woman aged 30 to 39 with Graves' ophthalmopathy. The conserved cysteine and the conserved F or W are not part of the CDR3 here. Fields, in order: J gene, CDR3 length, V gene, CDR3 protein.

>TRBJ1-1|13|TRBV7-2
ASSLGRVQYTEAF
>TRBJ2-7|11|TRBV27
ASRDRLNYEQY
>TRBJ2-7|12|TRBV28
ASSLSDRGYEQY
>TRBJ2-5|10|TRBV2
ASQGAGETQY
>TRBJ2-1|11|TRBV6-5
ASSYSRGNEQF
>TRBJ1-5|13|TRBV19
ASNRFWGQGQPQH
>TRBJ1-1|12|TRBV7-8
ASSLGVGNTEAL
>TRBJ2-7|12|TRBV19
ASSMLLNSYEQY
>TRBJ1-1|14|TRBV11-2
TSSLGGQRMDTEAF
>TRBJ1-1|12|TRBV5-1
ASSPRRGDTEAF
>TRBJ2-7|14|TRBV9
ASSHMFWRGGYEQY
>TRBJ1-5|16|TRBV12-3/TRBV12-4
ASSLGQVRTKKIQPQH
>TRBJ2-2|12|TRBV6-1
ASLRTGGTGELF
>TRBJ1-2|11|TRBV6-5
ASSYSRVDGYT
>TRBJ1-5|13|TRBV19
ASSIVGRSNQPQH
>TRBJ1-2|12|TRBV6-5
ASRTGGNNYGYT
>TRBJ2-7|8|TRBV11-2
ASSLVEQY
>TRBJ2-7|11|TRBV2
ASRLDREHEQY
>TRBJ1-5|10|TRBV20-1
SAEQGVQPQH
>TRBJ1-2|12|TRBV3-1
ASSQEGGNYGYT
>TRBJ1-2|14|TRBV6-2/TRBV6-3
ASSPLRTGANYGYT
>TRBJ2-2|12|TRBV28
ASSLSGFTGELF
>TRBJ1-6|10|TRBV6-2/TRBV6-3
ATRVSDSPLH
>TRBJ2-2|13|TRBV7-9
ASTPGSSTTGELF
>TRBJ1-1|13|TRBV5-6
ASSHIDSLNAEAF
>TRBJ2-5|12|TRBV12-3/TRBV12-4
ASKVQGLEETQY
>TRBJ1-1|11|TRBV18
ASSPRRAVEAF